This TCR beta chain was documented in a study of shared clonotypes between healthy human individuals. Study as a whole: CD4 naive and memory got three plates each, CD8 naive two, CD8 memory one.

Only in-frame clones appear in the TCRdb table, and some are missing; sequencing was by immunoSEQ multiplex PCR. Of roughly 1,000,000 clones detected, about four fifths appear once; the ten largest clones hold roughly 0.62%. Germline values: CDR1 SGHRS, CDR2 YFSETQ. The CDR3 spans 15 residues. V was cut by 4 bases and J by 3 bases, with 13 bases left in between. Only one count was recorded for this clone. Its cognate antigen is unknown. Study-wide findings and caveats: Generation probabilities of non-shared clonotypes were lower (relative to those shared by all four donors).

Sequences were obtained from memory CD4+ T cells from PBMCs. Described subset: CD45RA-negative fraction. This chain uses TRBV5-1 with TRBJ1-4, with D tentatively TRBD1 (5 bases). The sequence was collected from a man between 18 and 29 years old in good health. Some clones in this sample may be carry-over from other donors' samples. This chain's CDR3 is CASSRDPGANEKLFF. The CDR3 nucleotides read TGCGCCAGCAGCCGGGACCCGGGGGCTAATGAAAAACTGTTTTTT.